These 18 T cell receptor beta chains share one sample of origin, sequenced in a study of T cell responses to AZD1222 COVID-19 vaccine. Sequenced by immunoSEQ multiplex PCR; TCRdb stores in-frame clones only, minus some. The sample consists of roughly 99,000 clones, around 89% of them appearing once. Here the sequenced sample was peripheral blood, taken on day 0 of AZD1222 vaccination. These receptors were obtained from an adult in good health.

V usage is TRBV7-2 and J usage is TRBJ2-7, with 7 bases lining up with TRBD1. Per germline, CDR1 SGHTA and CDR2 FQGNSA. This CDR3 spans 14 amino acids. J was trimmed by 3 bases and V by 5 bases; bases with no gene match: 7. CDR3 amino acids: CASSTNRGHYEQYF. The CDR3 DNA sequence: TGTGCCAGCAGCACCAACAGGGGCCACTACGAGCAGTACTTC. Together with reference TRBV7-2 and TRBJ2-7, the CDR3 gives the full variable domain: GAGVSQSPSNKVTEKGKDVELRCDPISGHTALYWYRQSLGQGLEFLIYFQGNSAPDKSGLPSDRFSAERTGGSVSTLTIQRTQQEDSAVYLCASSTNRGHYEQYFGPGTRLTVT.

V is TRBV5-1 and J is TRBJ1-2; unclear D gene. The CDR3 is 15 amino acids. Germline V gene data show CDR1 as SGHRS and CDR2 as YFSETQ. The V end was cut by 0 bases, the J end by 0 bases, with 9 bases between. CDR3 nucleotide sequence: TGCGCCAGCAGCTTGGGGGTGAGTCCTAACTATGGCTACACCTTC. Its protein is CASSLGVSPNYGYTF.

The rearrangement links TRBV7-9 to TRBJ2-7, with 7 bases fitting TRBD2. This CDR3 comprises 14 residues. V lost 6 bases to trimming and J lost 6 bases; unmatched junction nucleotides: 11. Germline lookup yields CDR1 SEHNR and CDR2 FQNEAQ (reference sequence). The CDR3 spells CASSFPGGIIEQYF. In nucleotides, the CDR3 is TGTGCCAGCAGTTTCCCGGGAGGCATCATCGAGCAGTACTTC.

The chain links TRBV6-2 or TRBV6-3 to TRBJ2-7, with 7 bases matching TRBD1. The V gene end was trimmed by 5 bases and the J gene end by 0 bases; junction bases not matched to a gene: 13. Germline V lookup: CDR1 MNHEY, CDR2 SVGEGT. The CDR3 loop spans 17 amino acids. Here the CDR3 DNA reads TGTGCCAGCAGTCAAGCAGCCGACAGGGCGAACTCCTACGAGCAGTACTTC. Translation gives CASSQAADRANSYEQYF.

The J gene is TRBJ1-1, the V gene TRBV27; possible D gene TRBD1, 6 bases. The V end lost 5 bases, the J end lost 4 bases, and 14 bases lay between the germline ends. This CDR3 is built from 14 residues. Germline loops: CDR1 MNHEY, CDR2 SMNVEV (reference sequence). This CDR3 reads CASSRREGGTEAFF. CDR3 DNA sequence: TGTGCCAGCAGTCGGAGGGAGGGGGGCACTGAAGCTTTCTTT.

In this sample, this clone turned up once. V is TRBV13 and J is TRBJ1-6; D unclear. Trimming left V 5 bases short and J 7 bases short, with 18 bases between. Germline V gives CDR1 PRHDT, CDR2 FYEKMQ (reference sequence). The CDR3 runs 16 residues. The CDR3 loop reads CASSNPDGRGNSPLHF. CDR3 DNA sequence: TGTGCCAGCAGCAACCCGGACGGTAGAGGAAATTCACCCCTCCACTTT. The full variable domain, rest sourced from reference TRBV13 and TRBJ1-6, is AAGVIQSPRHLIKEKRETATLKCYPIPRHDTVYWYQQGPGQDPQFLISFYEKMQSDKGSIPDRFSAQQFSDYHSELNMSSLELGDSALYFCASSNPDGRGNSPLHFGNGTRLTVT.

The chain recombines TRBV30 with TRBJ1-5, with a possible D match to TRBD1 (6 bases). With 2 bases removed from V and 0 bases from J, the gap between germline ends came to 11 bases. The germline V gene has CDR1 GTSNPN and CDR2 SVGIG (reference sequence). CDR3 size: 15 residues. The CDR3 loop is CAWSPGGHSNQPQHF. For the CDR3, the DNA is TGTGCCTGGAGTCCGGGGGGACATAGCAATCAGCCCCAGCATTTT.

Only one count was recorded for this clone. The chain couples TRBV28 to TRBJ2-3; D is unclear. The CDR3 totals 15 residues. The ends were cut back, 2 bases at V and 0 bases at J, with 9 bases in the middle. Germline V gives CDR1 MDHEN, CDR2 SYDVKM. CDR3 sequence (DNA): TGTGCCAGCAGTTTAATCGGATCTAGCACAGATACGCAGTATTTT. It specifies CASSLIGSSTDTQYF.

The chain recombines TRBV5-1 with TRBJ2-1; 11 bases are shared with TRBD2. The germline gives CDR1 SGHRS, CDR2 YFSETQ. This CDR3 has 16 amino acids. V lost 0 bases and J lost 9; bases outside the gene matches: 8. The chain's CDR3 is CASSLETSGRIREQFF. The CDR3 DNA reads TGCGCCAGCAGCTTGGAAACTAGCGGGAGAATCCGTGAGCAGTTCTTC.

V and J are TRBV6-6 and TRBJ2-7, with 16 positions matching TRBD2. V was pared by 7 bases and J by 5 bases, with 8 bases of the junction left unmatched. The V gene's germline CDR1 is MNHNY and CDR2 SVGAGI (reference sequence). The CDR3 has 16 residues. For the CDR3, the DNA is TGTGCCAGCATGTCGGGACTAGCGGGAGGGGAACACGAGCAGTACTTC. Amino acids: CASMSGLAGGEHEQYF.

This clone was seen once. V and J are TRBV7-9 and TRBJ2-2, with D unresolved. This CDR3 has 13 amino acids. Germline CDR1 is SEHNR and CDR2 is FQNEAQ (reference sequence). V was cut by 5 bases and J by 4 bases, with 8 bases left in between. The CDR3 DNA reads TGTGCCAGCAGCCTTCTACCCACCGGGGAGCTGTTTTTT. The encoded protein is CASSLLPTGELFF.

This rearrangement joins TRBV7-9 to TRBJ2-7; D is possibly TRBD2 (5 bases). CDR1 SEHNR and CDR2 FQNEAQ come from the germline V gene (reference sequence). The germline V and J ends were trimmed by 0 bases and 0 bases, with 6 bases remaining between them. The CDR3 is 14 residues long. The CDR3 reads CASSLAGDSYEQYF. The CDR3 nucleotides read TGTGCCAGCAGCTTAGCGGGAGACTCCTACGAGCAGTACTTC.

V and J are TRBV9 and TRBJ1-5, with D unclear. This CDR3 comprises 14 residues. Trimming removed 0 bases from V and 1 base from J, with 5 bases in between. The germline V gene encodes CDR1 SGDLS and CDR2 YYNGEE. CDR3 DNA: TGTGCCAGCAGCGTAGGCAACAGCAATCAGCCCCAGCATTTT. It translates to CASSVGNSNQPQHF.

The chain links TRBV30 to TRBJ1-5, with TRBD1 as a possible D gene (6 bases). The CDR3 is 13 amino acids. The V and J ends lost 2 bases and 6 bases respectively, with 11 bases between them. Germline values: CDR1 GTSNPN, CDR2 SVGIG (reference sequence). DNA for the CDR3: TGTGCCTGGAGTTACAGGGAAACTCAGCCCCAGCATTTT. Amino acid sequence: CAWSYRETQPQHF.

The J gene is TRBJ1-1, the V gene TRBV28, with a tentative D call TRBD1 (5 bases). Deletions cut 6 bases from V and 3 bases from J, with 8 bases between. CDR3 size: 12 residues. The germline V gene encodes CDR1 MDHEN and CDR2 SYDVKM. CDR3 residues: CASRLQDTEAFF. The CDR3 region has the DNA TGTGCCAGCAGATTACAGGACACTGAAGCTTTCTTT.

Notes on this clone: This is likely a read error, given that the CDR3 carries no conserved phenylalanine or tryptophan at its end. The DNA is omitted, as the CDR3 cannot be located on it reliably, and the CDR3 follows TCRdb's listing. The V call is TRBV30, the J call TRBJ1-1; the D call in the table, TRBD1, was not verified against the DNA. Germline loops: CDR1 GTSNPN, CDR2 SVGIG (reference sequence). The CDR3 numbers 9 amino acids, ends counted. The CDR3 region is CAWKNRVLE.

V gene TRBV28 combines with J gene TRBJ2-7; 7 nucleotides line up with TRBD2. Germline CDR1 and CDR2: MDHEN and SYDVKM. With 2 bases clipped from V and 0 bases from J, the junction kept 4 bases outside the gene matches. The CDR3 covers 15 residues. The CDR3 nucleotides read TGTGCCAGCAGTTTAGCGGGGGACTACTCCTACGAGCAGTACTTC. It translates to CASSLAGDYSYEQYF. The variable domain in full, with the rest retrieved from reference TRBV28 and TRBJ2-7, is DVKVTQSSRYLVKRTGEKVFLECVQDMDHENMFWYRQDPGLGLRLIYFSYDVKMKEKGDIPEGYSVSREKKERFSLILESASTNQTSMYLCASSLAGDYSYEQYFGPGTRLTVT.

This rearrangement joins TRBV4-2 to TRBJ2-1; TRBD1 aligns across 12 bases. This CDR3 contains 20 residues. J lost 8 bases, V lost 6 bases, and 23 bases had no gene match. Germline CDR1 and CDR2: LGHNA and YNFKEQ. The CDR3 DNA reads TGTGCCAGCAGGGGCCGGGACAGGGGGCTGCTAAAAGCGGATTTTGATGAGCAGTTCTTC. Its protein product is CASRGRDRGLLKADFDEQFF.